Given below is one TCR beta chain in context. Its antigen is not yet known. No per-base quality is available; no much larger clone lies one base away. The data were obtained in a study of blood T cell repertoires in COVID-19 (dated by TCRdb to 2019 to 2021). Regarding the study in general: Samples from collaborators originated in the United States, Italy and Spain and spanned both the acute and convalescent phases of COVID-19. The samples were drawn from two sources: the first 160 participants of the ongoing ImmuneRACE study, and 1,200 or so subjects contributed by 6 global collaborators. Nearly every sample came with metadata listing a de-identified subject ID, COVID-19 status, age in years and sex. Deeply sampled blood TCRbeta repertoires from subjects exposed to, actively infected with, or recovered from COVID-19 were included in the dataset. The material from the prospective study consisted of cDNA or gDNA derived from T cells, B-cell-depleted T cells, or PBMCs. The repertoires were released in a freely available public database intended as a resource for research on the immune response to SARS-CoV-2. Where available, HLA class I and class II types were taken from metadata supplied by the sample provider and were not determined by assay-based typing. On the study overall, not on this receptor specifically: Clinical and demographic metadata were provided uncurated, with the amount varying by source and participant.

TCRbeta CDR3 regions were amplified from genomic DNA by means of the immunoSEQ Assay, a bias-controlled multiplex PCR. The original pipeline was this. Within the assay, amplification of reference gene primers was used to estimate how many nucleated cells each sample contained. To quantify the absolute abundance of each unique TCRbeta CDR3 rearrangement, sequence reads were collapsed and filtered. Productive Simpson clonality was computed per sample as the square root of Simpson's diversity index over productive rearrangements. TCRdb provides this immuneACCESS table in a form limited to in-frame rearrangements. Some clones are lacking; in checked studies, under half of them reflect an unresolved V gene, and why the rest are absent is not known. D and trimming come from the DNA, and the V and J calls and clone size come from that table. A total of under 85,000 clones appear in this sample, roughly 81% of them only once. The ten largest clones take up 15% to 17% of the sample.

Whole blood was collected in K2EDTA tubes by collaborating institutions according to the institutions' own protocols. For TCRbeta analysis, collaborators shipped samples as frozen whole blood, isolated PBMCs, or DNA extracted from either of those sample types. CDR1 MNHEY and CDR2 SVGEGT are derived from the germline V gene. V ends up 0 bases short and J 8 bases short, with an unmatched junction base count of 5. CDR3 length: 15 amino acids, cysteine to phenylalanine. The CDR3 DNA has 45 bases and is translated from base 1. The specimen was peripheral blood. The chain couples TRBV6-2 or TRBV6-3 to TRBJ1-4; a stretch of 8 junction bases matches TRBD1. This clonotype was sampled from a man of 80 years or more with acute or convalescent COVID-19. Here the CDR3 is given as CASSYSGQGYEKLFF. The DNA sequence follows: TGTGCCAGCAGTTACTCAGGACAGGGTTACGAAAAACTGTTTTTT.